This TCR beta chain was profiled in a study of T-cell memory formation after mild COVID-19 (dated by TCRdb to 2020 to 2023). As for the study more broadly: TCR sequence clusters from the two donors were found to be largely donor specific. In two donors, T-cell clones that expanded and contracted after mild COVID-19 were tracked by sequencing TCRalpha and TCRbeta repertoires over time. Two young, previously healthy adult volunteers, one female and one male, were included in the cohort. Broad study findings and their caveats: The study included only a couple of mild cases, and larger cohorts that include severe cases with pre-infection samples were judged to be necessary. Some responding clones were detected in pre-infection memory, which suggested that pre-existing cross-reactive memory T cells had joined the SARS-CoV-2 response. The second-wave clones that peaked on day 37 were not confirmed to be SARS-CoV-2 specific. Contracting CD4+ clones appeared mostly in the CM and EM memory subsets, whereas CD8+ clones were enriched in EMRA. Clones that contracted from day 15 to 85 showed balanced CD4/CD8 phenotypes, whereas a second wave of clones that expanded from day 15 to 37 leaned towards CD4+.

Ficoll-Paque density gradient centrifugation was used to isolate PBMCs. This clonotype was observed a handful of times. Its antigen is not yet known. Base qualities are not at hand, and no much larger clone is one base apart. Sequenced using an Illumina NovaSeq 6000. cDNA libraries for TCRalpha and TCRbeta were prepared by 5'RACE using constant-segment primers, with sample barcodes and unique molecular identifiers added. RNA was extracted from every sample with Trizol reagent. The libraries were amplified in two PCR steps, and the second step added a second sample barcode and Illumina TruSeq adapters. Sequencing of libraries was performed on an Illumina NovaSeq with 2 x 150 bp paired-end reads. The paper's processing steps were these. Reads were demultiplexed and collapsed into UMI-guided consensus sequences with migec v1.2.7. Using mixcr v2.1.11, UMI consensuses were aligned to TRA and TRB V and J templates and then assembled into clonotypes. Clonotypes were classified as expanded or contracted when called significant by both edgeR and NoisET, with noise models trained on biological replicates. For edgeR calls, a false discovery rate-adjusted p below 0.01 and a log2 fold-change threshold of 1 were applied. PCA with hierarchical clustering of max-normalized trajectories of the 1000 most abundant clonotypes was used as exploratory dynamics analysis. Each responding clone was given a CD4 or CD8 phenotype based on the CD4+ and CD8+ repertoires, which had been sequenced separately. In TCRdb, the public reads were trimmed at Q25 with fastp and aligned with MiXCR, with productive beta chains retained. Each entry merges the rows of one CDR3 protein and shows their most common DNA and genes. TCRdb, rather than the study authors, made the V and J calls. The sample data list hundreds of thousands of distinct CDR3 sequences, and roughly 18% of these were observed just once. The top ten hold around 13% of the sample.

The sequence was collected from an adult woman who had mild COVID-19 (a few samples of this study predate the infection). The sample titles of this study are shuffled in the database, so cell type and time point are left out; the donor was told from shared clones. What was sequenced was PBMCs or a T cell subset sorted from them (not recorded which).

This receptor carries the CDR3 CSGGTGGTDTQYF. The DNA reads TGCAGTGGGGGGACAGGGGGCACAGATACGCAGTATTTT. The chain is encoded by TRBV20-1 joined to TRBJ2-3; TRBD1 matches 10 bases in the middle. Reading the germline V gene (reference sequence) gives CDR1 DFQATT and CDR2 SNEGSKA. The CDR3 runs 13 residues from the cysteine to the phenylalanine. The CDR3 DNA has 39 bases and is translated from base 1. The germline V and J ends show losses of 7 bases and 1 base respectively, and no gene match explains 2 bases of the junction.